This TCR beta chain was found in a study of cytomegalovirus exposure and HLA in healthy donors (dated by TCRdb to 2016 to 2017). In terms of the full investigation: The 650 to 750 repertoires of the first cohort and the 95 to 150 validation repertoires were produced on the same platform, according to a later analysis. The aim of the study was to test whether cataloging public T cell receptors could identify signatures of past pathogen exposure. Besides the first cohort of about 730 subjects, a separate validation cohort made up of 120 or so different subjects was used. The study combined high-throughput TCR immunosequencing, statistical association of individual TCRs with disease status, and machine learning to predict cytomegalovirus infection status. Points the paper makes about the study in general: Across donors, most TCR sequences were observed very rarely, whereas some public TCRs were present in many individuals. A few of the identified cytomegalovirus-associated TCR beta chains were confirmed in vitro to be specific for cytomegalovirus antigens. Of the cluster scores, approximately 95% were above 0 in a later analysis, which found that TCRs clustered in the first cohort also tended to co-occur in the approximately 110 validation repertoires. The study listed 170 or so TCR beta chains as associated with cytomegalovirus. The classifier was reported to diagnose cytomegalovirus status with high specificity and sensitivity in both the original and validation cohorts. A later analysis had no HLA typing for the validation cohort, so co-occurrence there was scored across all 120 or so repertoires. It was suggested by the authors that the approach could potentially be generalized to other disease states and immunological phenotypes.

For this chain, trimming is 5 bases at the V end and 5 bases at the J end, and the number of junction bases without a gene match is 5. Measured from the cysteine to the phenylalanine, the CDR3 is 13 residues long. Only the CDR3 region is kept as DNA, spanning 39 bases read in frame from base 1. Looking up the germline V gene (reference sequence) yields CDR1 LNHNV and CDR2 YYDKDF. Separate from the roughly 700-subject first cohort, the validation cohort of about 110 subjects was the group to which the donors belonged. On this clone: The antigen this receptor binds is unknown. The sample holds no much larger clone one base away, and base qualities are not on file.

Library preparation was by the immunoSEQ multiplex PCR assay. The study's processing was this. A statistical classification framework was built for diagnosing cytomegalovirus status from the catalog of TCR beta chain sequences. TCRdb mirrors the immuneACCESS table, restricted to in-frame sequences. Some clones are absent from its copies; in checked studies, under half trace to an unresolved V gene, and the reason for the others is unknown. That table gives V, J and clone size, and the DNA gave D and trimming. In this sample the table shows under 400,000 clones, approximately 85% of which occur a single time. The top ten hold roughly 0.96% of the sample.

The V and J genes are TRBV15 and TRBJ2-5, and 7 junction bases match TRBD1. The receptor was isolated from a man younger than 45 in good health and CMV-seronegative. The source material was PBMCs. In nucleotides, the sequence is TGTGCCACCAGCCGCAGGGGGATTGAGACCCAGTACTTC. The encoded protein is CATSRRGIETQYF.